This entry describes one TCR beta chain. Its target antigen remains unknown. Per-nucleotide qualities are absent, and no much larger clonotype sits a single base away. V lost 4 bases and J lost 9 bases; the stretch between them is 16 bases long. The cysteine opens and the phenylalanine closes a CDR3 of 14 amino acids. Of the read, only the CDR3 DNA is kept; its 42 bases are in frame from base 1. Reading the germline V gene gives CDR1 ENHRY and CDR2 SYGVKD. The library was obtained by the immunoSEQ multiplex PCR assay. For TCR sequencing, RNA was extracted from every sample and reverse transcribed into cDNA to serve as template. SuperScript III was used for first-strand cDNA synthesis, primed with a 2:1 mix of oligo-dT and random hexamers. A synthetic immune receptor repertoire was used to measure amplification bias, and any remaining bias was corrected computationally. Per the authors' processing: After raw reads were preprocessed to remove errors, the CDR3 was defined following IMGT conventions as running from the conserved cysteine to phenylalanine. Clonality was calculated as 1 minus Shannon entropy normalized by log2 of the number of productive unique TCRs. Whether each scalp clone was CD4 or CD8 was inferred by checking scalp TCRbeta sequences against the CD4 and CD8 repertoires from sorted blood. TCRdb holds this immuneACCESS table with in-frame rearrangements only. Some clones are missing; in checked studies, unresolved V genes explain under half, and the rest has no known cause. The D gene and trimming were derived from the DNA, and the V and J assignments and clone size from that table. Here the sample has about 130,000 clones; 54% occur a single time. The leading ten clones occupy around a sixth of the sample.

This sample was included in a study of CD8+ T cells in alopecia areata (dated by TCRdb to 2017 to 2018). Background on the whole study: Treated patients were enrolled in an open-label pilot trial of oral tofacitinib at 5 to 10 mg twice daily for moderate-to-severe alopecia areata. Scalp tissue and sorted CD4+ and CD8+ peripheral blood T cells from patchy and totalis/universalis alopecia areata patients and from healthy controls were covered by human TCRbeta sequencing. Patients stayed on tofacitinib for 6 to 18 months and then had 6 months of follow-up off drug so that delayed response and recurrence could be assessed. To study T cell clonal expansion in alopecia areata, the researchers applied high-throughput TCRbeta sequencing to both the C3H/HeJ mouse model and human patients. The SALT score, which quantifies the percentage of affected scalp surface area, was used to measure disease severity in treated patients. TCRbeta CDR3 regions were amplified by immunoSEQ multiplex PCR using 35 Vbeta forward and 13 Jbeta reverse primers. RNA came from the PAXgene miRNA kit for fixed scalp, the miRNeasy kit for PBMCs, and the RNeasy kit for mouse skin. Biopsies were taken from tofacitinib-treated patients at baseline and at 4 and 24 weeks of treatment, and a later scalp biopsy was taken in several of the tofacitinib-treated patients. Scalp clonality was compared across normal scalp (n=4), patchy alopecia areata scalp (n=8), and alopecia totalis/universalis scalp (n=8). Beyond this particular receptor, the publication reports: During tofacitinib treatment, many expanded lesional clones remained in scalp and blood, and this persistence may partly explain relapse after treatment is stopped. Shared TCR sequences between patients were less evident than in mice, which may be partly attributable to HLA diversity in the patient population. Because the treated cohort was small and had only one nonresponder, larger studies are needed to examine links between baseline CD8+ expansion and response. Unlike mouse skin, where gammadelta T cells dominate, normal human skin contains resident alphabeta T cells that get sequenced too, which complicates analysis of the scalp TCR repertoire. Tofacitinib significantly decreased scalp clonality and the number of expanded CD8+ clones among the top 100 scalp clones. Lesional scalp, especially in alopecia totalis/universalis, showed higher clonality and more expanded CD8+ clones than normal scalp, suggesting antigenic drive.

The sample's time point label is to be understood as: about four weeks on oral tofacitinib. The sample's treatment or condition label, decoded: oral pan-JAK inhibitor, 5-10 mg twice daily. Lesional scalp punch biopsies and peripheral blood were collected from alopecia areata patients. After PBMCs were isolated by density centrifugation and stained for CD3, CD4 and CD8, a FACSAria was used to sort CD4+ and CD8+ T cells. The sequencing here drew on CD8+ T cells sorted from blood, taken at week 4, from a patient treated with tofacitinib. The sequence derives from a human donor with alopecia areata. The V and J segments used are TRBV10-3 and TRBJ2-1; the D segment could be TRBD2, given 6 matching bases. In nucleotide form, the sequence is TGTGCCATCAGTGCCCTCACGGGGGTAAGTGAGCAGTTCTTC. Translated, it reads CAISALTGVSEQFF.